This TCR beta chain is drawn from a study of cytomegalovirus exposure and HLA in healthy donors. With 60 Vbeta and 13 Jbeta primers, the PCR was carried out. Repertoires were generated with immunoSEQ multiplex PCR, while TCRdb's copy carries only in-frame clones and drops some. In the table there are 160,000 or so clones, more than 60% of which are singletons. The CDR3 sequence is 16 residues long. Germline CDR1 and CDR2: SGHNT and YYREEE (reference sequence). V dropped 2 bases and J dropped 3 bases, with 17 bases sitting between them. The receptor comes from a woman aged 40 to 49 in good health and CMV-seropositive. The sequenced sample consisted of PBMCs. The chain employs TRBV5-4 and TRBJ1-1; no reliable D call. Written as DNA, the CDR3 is TGTGCCAGCAGCTTCCCGGCAGGCGGGGAGGACACTGAAGCTTTCTTT. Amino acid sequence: CASSFPAGGEDTEAFF.